Each of the 21 T cell receptor beta chains below was sequenced from the same sample in a study of T cell repertoires in cytomegalovirus infection. TCRdb re-called the reads through MiXCR, storing one row per CDR3 protein. The sample holds roughly 77,000 distinct CDR3 sequences, just under 4% seen once. Input material: PBMCs. These receptor sequences come from a human donor in good health (CMV status not recorded). Some clones in this sample may be carry-over from other donors' samples.

This clonotype was observed many times. This chain uses TRBV7-2 with TRBJ1-2; 7 nucleotides match TRBD1. This CDR3 spans 15 amino acids. V lost 5 bases to trimming and J lost 2 bases; unmatched junction nucleotides: 8. The V gene's germline CDR1 is SGHTA and CDR2 FQGNSA. The CDR3 nucleotides read TGTGCCAGCAGCAACCACAGGGGCAACAACTATGGCTACACCTTC. Encoded protein: CASSNHRGNNYGYTF.

Ten or more counts support this clonotype. J is TRBJ1-5 and V is TRBV7-8, with 9 bases identical to TRBD1. From germline, CDR1 is SGHVS and CDR2 FQNEAQ. The length of the CDR3 is 15 residues. Trimming took 10 bases from V and 2 from J; bases not matched to a gene: 9. The CDR3 DNA reads as TGTGCCACGTCCACCCGGACAGGGGGCAATCAGCCCCAGCATTTT. It codes for CATSTRTGGNQPQHF.

This clonotype has more than one count but fewer than ten. The chain joins TRBV28 to TRBJ1-1; TRBD1 is a possible D gene (6 bases). Germline CDR1 MDHEN, CDR2 SYDVKM. Trimming cost V 3 bases and J 6 bases, with 20 bases left between them. This CDR3 region has 16 residues. The CDR3 DNA sequence: TGTGCCAGCAGTTTCCCCCTTGTGGGGGCAGGCGCTGAAGCTTTCTTT. The encoded protein is CASSFPLVGAGAEAFF.

This clonotype was detected ten times or more. The V gene is TRBV7-6, the J gene TRBJ2-2, with D unclear. V gave up 5 bases and J gave up 2 bases, with 6 bases separating them. The germline CDR1 and CDR2 sequences are SGHVS and FNYEAQ. This CDR3 spans 13 amino acids. The chain's CDR3 is CASSLINTGELFF. CDR3 nucleotide sequence: TGTGCCAGCAGCCTTATAAACACCGGGGAGCTGTTTTTT.

This clonotype was recorded at least ten times. The CDR3 coding sequence is TGTGCCACCAGCTCCACTGGGTCCTACGAGCAGTACTTC. Its translation is CATSSTGSYEQYF. This rearrangement joins TRBV15 to TRBJ2-7, with no clear D. Germline assignment: CDR1 LNHNV and CDR2 YYDKDF (reference sequence). The CDR3 loop spans 13 amino acids. Trimming pared 5 bases from V and 1 base from J, leaving 9 bases between.

This clonotype was observed many times. CDR3 sequence (DNA): TGTGCCAGCAGCAACTCGAGAGGTTCACCCCTCCACTTT. Its translation: CASSNSRGSPLHF. This chain links TRBV7-2 with TRBJ1-6; no firm D call. Per the germline V gene, CDR1 is SGHTA and CDR2 is FQGNSA. Trimming pared 5 bases from V and 9 bases from J, leaving 11 bases between. The CDR3 sequence is 13 residues long.

This clonotype is judged medium-sized. The V gene is TRBV7-2, the J gene TRBJ2-7; 7 bases line up with TRBD2. The J segment lost 0 bases and the V segment lost 8 bases, leaving 13 bases of the junction unmatched. The CDR3 sequence is 16 residues long. Germline CDR1 reads SGHTA; CDR2 reads FQGNSA. The CDR3 DNA reads TGTGCCAGCGGCCCCTGGAGGGCTAGCGGCTCCTACGAGCAGTACTTC. It encodes CASGPWRASGSYEQYF.

This clonotype was observed at least ten times. The genes are TRBV7-8 and TRBJ1-1; D is unresolved. Trimming pared 2 bases from V and 1 base from J, leaving 8 bases between. This CDR3 is built from 14 residues. The germline V gene has CDR1 SGHVS and CDR2 FQNEAQ. The CDR3 region has the DNA TGTGCCAGCAGCTTACTTTCGGCGAACACTGAAGCTTTCTTT. Translation: CASSLLSANTEAFF.

There are many counts of this clonotype. The chain combines TRBV6-2 or TRBV6-3 with TRBJ2-7; D possibly corresponds to TRBD2 (6 bases). CDR1 is MNHEY and CDR2 is SVGEGT in the germline V gene. The CDR3 consists of 13 residues. V lost 2 bases, J lost 3 bases, and 8 bases lay in between. The CDR3 region is CASSYPGVYEQYF. The CDR3 bases are TGTGCCAGCAGTTACCCGGGGGTCTACGAGCAGTACTTC.

This clonotype was detected ten times or more. The chain is built from TRBV7-2 and TRBJ2-7; 8 bases are a match to TRBD1. The V gene's germline CDR1 is SGHTA and CDR2 FQGNSA. CDR3 length equals 13 residues. The trim removed 5 bases at V and 4 bases at J, leaving 4 bases unmatched. The CDR3, as DNA: TGTGCCAGCAGCCCGAGACAGGGGTACGAGCAGTACTTC. It is translated as CASSPRQGYEQYF.

This clonotype has ten or more counts. The chain couples TRBV28 to TRBJ2-7; D possibly corresponds to TRBD1 (6 bases). Germline V lookup: CDR1 MDHEN, CDR2 SYDVKM. The V end was cut by 7 bases, the J end by 8 bases, with 21 bases between. This CDR3 is 14 amino acids long. CDR3 protein: CASTPTGNQGKQYF. As DNA, the CDR3 is TGTGCCAGCACACCTACAGGGAATCAAGGGAAGCAGTACTTC.

The table lists this clonotype with many counts. V gene TRBV7-2 combines with J gene TRBJ2-7; TRBD1 matches at 7 bases. This CDR3 is built from 13 residues. Per germline, CDR1 SGHTA and CDR2 FQGNSA. The V and J ends lost 5 bases and 2 bases, in that order; junction bases with no gene match: 3. For the CDR3, the DNA is TGTGCCAGCAGCCGGACAGGAACCTACGAGCAGTACTTC. It is translated as CASSRTGTYEQYF.

The table lists this clonotype with many counts. The V gene is TRBV24-1, the J gene TRBJ2-3; TRBD2 agrees at 8 bases. V shed 4 bases, J shed 7 bases, and the junction held 12 bases outside the gene matches. CDR3 length: 16 amino acids. Germline lookup yields CDR1 KGHDR and CDR2 SFDVKD. CDR3 in DNA: TGTGCCACCAGTGACGCCAGCGGGGGAGATAGTAATACGCAGTATTTT. Its protein product is CATSDASGGDSNTQYF.

In its sample, this clonotype was seen many times. The chain has TRBV7-2 and TRBJ2-7; TRBD2 might be the D (6 bases). Trimming left V 5 bases short and J 3 bases short, with 29 bases between. This CDR3 has 19 residues. The germline gives CDR1 SGHTA, CDR2 FQGNSA. In DNA form, the CDR3 reads TGTGCCAGCAGCCAAAGAATAGGGTCCGGGACTCTCGGTTTCTACGAGCAGTACTTC. It yields the protein CASSQRIGSGTLGFYEQYF.

V usage is TRBV28 and J usage is TRBJ1-1, with D tentatively TRBD1 (5 bases). CDR1 is MDHEN and CDR2 is SYDVKM in the germline V gene. The V end lost 5 bases, the J end lost 0 bases, and 19 bases lay between the germline ends. The CDR3 has 17 residues. The DNA of the CDR3 is TGTGCCAGCAGTCCGAACAAGGGAACAGGTATGAACACTGAAGCTTTCTTT. Encoded protein: CASSPNKGTGMNTEAFF.

The table lists this clonotype with many counts. The rearrangement uses TRBV11-1 and TRBJ2-1, with D unclear. The CDR3 is made up of 15 amino acids. The germline V and J ends were trimmed by 2 bases and 8 bases, with 16 bases remaining between them. Germline lookup yields CDR1 SGHAT and CDR2 FQDESV (reference sequence). CDR3 loop: CASSLLQPKVDEQFF. The CDR3 nucleotides are TGTGCCAGCAGCTTATTGCAGCCCAAGGTGGATGAGCAGTTCTTC.

This clonotype was seen many times. This chain joins TRBV7-2 and TRBJ2-6, with TRBD2 as a possible D gene (5 bases). Germline V gene lookup returns CDR1 SGHTA and CDR2 FQGNSA. The CDR3 extends over 16 amino acids. With 0 bases removed from V and 2 bases from J, the gap between germline ends came to 8 bases. CDR3 DNA: TGTGCCAGCAGCTTAGCGCGAGGGCCTGGGGCCAACGTCCTGACTTTC. Translation: CASSLARGPGANVLTF.

In this sample, this clonotype turned up many times. Sequence at one end of the junction differs from germline and may be a read error. This sequence joins TRBV13 and TRBJ2-1, with D perhaps matching TRBD2 (5 bases). This CDR3 region has 18 residues. Germline V gene sequence: CDR1 PRHDT, CDR2 FYEKMQ (reference sequence). CDR3 bases: TGCGCCAGCAGCGTGGACCCTCTGCGGGTGAGCTCCTACAATGAGCAGTTCTTC. Translating gives CASSVDPLRVSSYNEQFF.

There are many counts of this clonotype. This chain uses TRBV20-1 with TRBJ2-5, with 16 bases aligning to TRBD2. Germline V gene lookup returns CDR1 DFQATT and CDR2 SNEGSKA (reference sequence). CDR3 length: 16 residues. Unmatched junction bases numbered 5, after V lost 2 bases and J lost 5 bases. The CDR3 DNA sequence: TGCAGTGCTAGACCGCTGGGACTAGCGGGAGGGGAGACCCAGTACTTC. Its translation: CSARPLGLAGGETQYF.

There are many counts of this clonotype. The V and J genes are TRBV7-6 and TRBJ2-2; 7 nucleotides line up with TRBD1. V lost 5 bases to trimming and J lost 7 bases; unmatched junction nucleotides: 7. Germline V gives CDR1 SGHVS, CDR2 FNYEAQ. The CDR3 is 14 amino acids. The CDR3 reads CASSITGASGELFF. The CDR3 nucleotides are TGTGCCAGCAGCATTACAGGGGCTAGCGGGGAGCTGTTTTTT.

This clonotype was observed a handful of times. J is TRBJ2-3 and V is TRBV25-1; D gene unclear. With 4 bases removed from V and 2 bases from J, the gap between germline ends came to 10 bases. CDR1 and CDR2 from the germline V gene are MGHDK and SYGVNS. The CDR3 length is 14 residues. CDR3 sequence: CASSATETTDTQYF. In DNA form, the CDR3 reads TGTGCCAGCAGTGCAACAGAAACCACAGATACGCAGTATTTT.